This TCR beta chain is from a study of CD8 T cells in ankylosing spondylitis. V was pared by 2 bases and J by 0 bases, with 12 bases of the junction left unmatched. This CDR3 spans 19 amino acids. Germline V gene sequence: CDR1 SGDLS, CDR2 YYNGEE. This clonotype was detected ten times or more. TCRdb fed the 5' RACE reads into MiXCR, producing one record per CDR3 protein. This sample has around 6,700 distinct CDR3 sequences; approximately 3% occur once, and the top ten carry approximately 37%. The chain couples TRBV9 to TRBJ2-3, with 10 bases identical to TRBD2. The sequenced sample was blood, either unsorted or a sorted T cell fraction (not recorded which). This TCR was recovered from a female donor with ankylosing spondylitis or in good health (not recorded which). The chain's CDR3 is CASSVPSGTSESSTDTQYF. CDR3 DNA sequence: TGTGCCAGCAGCGTCCCATCCGGGACTAGCGAATCTAGCACAGATACGCAGTATTTT. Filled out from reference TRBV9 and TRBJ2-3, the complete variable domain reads DSGVTQTPKHLITATGQRVTLRCSPRSGDLSVYWYQQSLDQGLQFLIQYYNGEERAKGNILERFSAQQFPDLHSELNLSSLELGDSALYFCASSVPSGTSESSTDTQYFGPGTRLTVL.